The source of this TCR beta chain is a study of siplizumab effects on memory and regulatory T cells. Study results and caveats: Both greater diversity than memory cells and a major contribution to the alloresponse seemed to characterize naive T cells. It was not possible to assign a naive or memory phenotype to roughly 75-97% of proliferating CD4+ or CD8+ clones. A minor share of alloreactive clones matched unstimulated subsets. Some alloreactive sequences were traceable to unstimulated CD4+ memory cells, and siplizumab significantly reduced them.

To note about this clone: Its antigen is not identified.

Only in-frame clones appear in the TCRdb table, and some are missing; sequencing was by immunoSEQ multiplex PCR. The sample holds about 100,000 clones, more than 90% seen once. Germline V lookup: CDR1 GTSNPN, CDR2 SVGIG (reference sequence). Deletions cut 4 bases from V and 2 bases from J, with 9 bases between. The CDR3 contains 12 residues. The sequence came from a human donor in good health. Some clones in this sample may be carry-over from other donors' samples. The chain is built from TRBV30 and TRBJ2-7, with unresolved D. The sample consisted of CD4+ T cells sorted from blood. The DNA for the CDR3 is TGTGCCTGGAATAAGGGCCCCTACGAGCAGTACTTC. Protein product: CAWNKGPYEQYF.